Presented here are 4 T cell receptor beta chains from one specimen sequenced in a study of vaccination effects on CD4 cells after COVID-19. Antigen specificity for these receptors is unknown. Sequencing was performed with immunoSEQ multiplex PCR; in TCRdb, only in-frame clones are kept and a portion is missing. The table records approximately 65,000 clones, around 70% of them present only once. ViraFEST expansion of antigen-specific CD4+ T cells with viral peptide pools preceded sequencing. Following 10 days of culture, CD4+ T cells were isolated. All study participants received two doses of BNT162b2 or mRNA-1273 vaccine. The sequenced sample was CD4+ T cells from PBMCs cultured with HCoV-229E spike peptides, obtained after COVID-19 vaccination. The receptors come from a human donor who received a COVID-19 vaccine.

This chain connects TRBV2 to TRBJ1-2, with 9 bases fitting TRBD1. Trimming at V came to 8 bases and at J to 3 bases, leaving 7 bases not matched to a gene. The CDR3 consists of 14 residues. Germline loops: CDR1 SNHLY, CDR2 FYNNEI. Written as DNA, the CDR3 is TGTGCCAGCCTCCCCACAGGGGGCGACTATGGCTACACCTTC. As protein: CASLPTGGDYGYTF.

The gene calls are TRBV30 and TRBJ2-6; no clear D gene. The ends were cut back, 0 bases at V and 3 bases at J, with 6 bases in the middle. The CDR3 spans 14 residues. The germline V gene has CDR1 GTSNPN and CDR2 SVGIG (reference sequence). CDR3 sequence: CAWSVPGGANVLTF. CDR3 DNA sequence: TGTGCCTGGAGTGTACCAGGTGGGGCCAACGTCCTGACTTTC.

The CDR3 DNA sequence: TGTGCCAGCAGCGTAGGGATGAACACTGAAGCTTTCTTT. Encoded protein: CASSVGMNTEAFF. V is TRBV9 and J is TRBJ1-1; D is unresolved. The germline V gene has CDR1 SGDLS and CDR2 YYNGEE. The CDR3 totals 13 residues. Trimming took off 0 bases at V and 0 bases at J, with 3 bases between the two ends. Filled out from reference TRBV9 and TRBJ1-1, the complete variable domain reads DSGVTQTPKHLITATGQRVTLRCSPRSGDLSVYWYQQSLDQGLQFLIQYYNGEERAKGNILERFSAQQFPDLHSELNLSSLELGDSALYFCASSVGMNTEAFFGQGTRLTVV.

The V gene is TRBV9, the J gene TRBJ2-1; D gene uncertain. V gave up 0 bases and J gave up 5 bases, with 9 bases separating them. Germline assignment: CDR1 SGDLS and CDR2 YYNGEE. The CDR3 sequence is 14 residues long. The CDR3 here is CASSVDYRNNEQFF. The CDR3, as DNA: TGTGCCAGCAGCGTAGATTACAGAAACAATGAGCAGTTCTTC.